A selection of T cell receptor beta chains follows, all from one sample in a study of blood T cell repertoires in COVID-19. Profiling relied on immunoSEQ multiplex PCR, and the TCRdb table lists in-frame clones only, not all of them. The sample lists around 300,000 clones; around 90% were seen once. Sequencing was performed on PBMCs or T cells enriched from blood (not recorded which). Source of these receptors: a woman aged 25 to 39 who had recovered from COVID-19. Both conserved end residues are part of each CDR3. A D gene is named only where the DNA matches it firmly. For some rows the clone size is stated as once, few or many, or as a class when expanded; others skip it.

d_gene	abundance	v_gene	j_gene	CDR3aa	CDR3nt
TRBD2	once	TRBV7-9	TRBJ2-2	CASSSAGGTGELFF	TGTGCCAGCAGCAGCGCGGGAGGAACGGGGGAGCTGTTTTTT
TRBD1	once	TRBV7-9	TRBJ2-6	CASSSGQGTSGANVLTF	TGTGCCAGCAGCTCGGGACAGGGTACGTCCGGGGCCAACGTCCTGACTTTC
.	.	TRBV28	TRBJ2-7	CASTTTGRGTYEQYF	TGTGCCAGCACCACTACAGGGCGAGGCACCTACGAGCAGTACTTC
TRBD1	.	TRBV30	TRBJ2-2	CAGQGFAGELFF	TGTGCCGGACAGGGTTTCGCCGGGGAGCTGTTTTTT
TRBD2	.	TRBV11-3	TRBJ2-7	CASSSLAGAHEQYF	TGTGCCAGCAGCTCGTTAGCGGGAGCCCACGAGCAGTACTTC
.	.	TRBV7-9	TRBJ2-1	CASSLAWANEQFF	TGTGCCAGCAGCTTAGCTTGGGCCAATGAGCAGTTCTTC
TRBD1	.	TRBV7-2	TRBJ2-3	CASSKDRLADTQYF	TGTGCCAGCAGCAAGGACAGGTTGGCAGATACGCAGTATTTT
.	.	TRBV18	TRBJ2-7	CASSQSSYEQYF	TGTGCCAGCTCACAGAGCTCCTACGAGCAGTACTTC
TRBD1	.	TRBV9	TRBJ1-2	CASSTRPTGGEDYTF	TGTGCCAGCAGCACCCGCCCGACAGGGGGCGAGGACTACACCTTC
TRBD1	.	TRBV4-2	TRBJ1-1	CASSQDRGQGNTEAFF	TGTGCCAGCAGCCAAGATAGGGGACAGGGGAACACTGAAGCTTTCTTT
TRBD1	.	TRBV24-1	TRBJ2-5	CATSQGAQETQYF	TGTGCCACCAGTCAGGGGGCGCAAGAGACCCAGTACTTC
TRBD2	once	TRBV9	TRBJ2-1	CASSVGLAGGNEQFF	TGTGCCAGCAGCGTAGGGTTAGCGGGAGGTAATGAGCAGTTCTTC
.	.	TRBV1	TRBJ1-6	CTASGSPLHF	TGCACCGCGAGCGGGTCACCCCTCCACTTT
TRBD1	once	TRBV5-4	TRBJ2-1	CASSVGRGQGARNEQFF	TGTGCCAGCAGCGTTGGTCGAGGACAGGGGGCGCGGAATGAGCAGTTCTTC
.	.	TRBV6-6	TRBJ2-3	CASSPTTGTDTQYF	TGTGCCAGCAGTCCGACTACCGGCACAGATACGCAGTATTTT
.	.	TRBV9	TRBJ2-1	CASSVGESGSSYNEQFF	TGTGCCAGCAGCGTAGGGGAGAGCGGAAGCTCCTACAATGAGCAGTTCTTC
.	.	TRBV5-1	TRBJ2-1	CASSAYRVNNEQFF	TGCGCCAGCAGCGCATACAGGGTTAACAATGAGCAGTTCTTC
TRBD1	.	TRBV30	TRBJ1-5	CAWSPGQGAGQPQHF	TGTGCCTGGAGTCCGGGACAGGGGGCAGGTCAGCCCCAGCATTTT
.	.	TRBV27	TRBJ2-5	CASRREGWQETQYF	TGTGCCAGCAGACGAGAGGGTTGGCAAGAGACCCAGTACTTC
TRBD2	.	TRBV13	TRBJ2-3	CASRPKRTGTSGRKADTQYF	TGTGCCAGCAGACCGAAACGCACCGGGACTAGCGGGAGAAAAGCGGATACGCAGTATTTT
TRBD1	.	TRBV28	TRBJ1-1	CASSMDRANTEAFF	TGTGCCAGCAGCATGGACAGGGCGAACACTGAAGCTTTCTTT
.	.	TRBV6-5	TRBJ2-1	CASSYSRAGTYNEQFF	TGTGCCAGCAGTTACTCGAGGGCGGGAACCTACAATGAGCAGTTCTTC
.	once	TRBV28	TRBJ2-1	CASSSLGSNEQFF	TGTGCCAGCAGTTCCCTAGGATCGAATGAGCAGTTCTTC
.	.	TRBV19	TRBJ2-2	CASSLRSLGNTGELFF	TGTGCCAGTAGTCTCCGTTCCCTCGGGAACACCGGGGAGCTGTTTTTT
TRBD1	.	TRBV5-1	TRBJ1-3	CASSLAGGEGNTIYF	TGCGCCAGCAGCTTGGCAGGGGGCGAAGGAAACACCATATATTTT
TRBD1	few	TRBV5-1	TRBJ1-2	CASSLTGIDYGYTF	TGCGCCAGCAGCCTGACAGGGATCGACTATGGCTACACCTTC
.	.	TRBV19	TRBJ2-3	CASSLEGGTSTDTQYF	TGTGCCAGTAGTTTAGAGGGTGGGACTAGCACAGATACGCAGTATTTT